The 20 T cell receptor beta chains given below trace back to one sample, sequenced in a study of T cell clonality in common variable immunodeficiency. Regarding the study as a whole: Common variable immunodeficiency TCR beta sequences reportedly had fewer deletions and N-nucleotide insertions.

These receptors are not linked to any known antigen. Assay: immunoSEQ multiplex PCR; the TCRdb copy retains only in-frame clones and omits some. The sample contains some 10,000 clones, none of them singletons. The sequenced sample consisted of peripheral blood mononuclear cells. The receptors were gathered from a human donor with common variable immunodeficiency.

Details on this clone: From the germline J gene comes the end of the CDR3, since the read stops 3 residues before it. The rearrangement uses TRBV19 and TRBJ1-4; 8 bases agree with TRBD1. This CDR3 is built from 15 residues. Germline V gives CDR1 LNHDA, CDR2 SQIVND (reference sequence). The J segment lost 3 bases and the V segment lost 3 bases, leaving 3 bases of the junction unmatched. The part of the CDR3 DNA that was read is TGTGCCAGTAGTATGACAGGGGAAGCTAATGAAAAA. The encoded protein is CASSMTGEANEK. Given in full, the CDR3 is CASSMTGEANEKLFF.

Note on this clone: The read gets to within 3 residues of the CDR3 end, and the germline J gene fills in the rest. This chain links TRBV30 with TRBJ2-5; D is uncertain. Germline assignment: CDR1 GTSNPN and CDR2 SVGIG (reference sequence). This CDR3 region has 12 residues. Between the trimmed V and J ends, which lost 0 bases and 4 bases, there was a span of 6 bases. CDR3 bases read: TGTGCCTGGAGTGTAAAGCCAGAGACC. Its protein product is CAWSVKPET. The complete CDR3 reads CAWSVKPETQYF.

This clone has ten or more counts. The sequence runs out 3 residues before the end of the CDR3; the remainder is reconstructed from the germline J gene. The gene calls are TRBV6-2 or TRBV6-3 and TRBJ1-1; TRBD1 agrees at 7 bases. Germline values: CDR1 MNHEY, CDR2 SVGEGT. This CDR3 contains 15 residues. The ends lost 6 bases at V and 5 bases at J; junction bases unmatched: 12. CDR3 bases read: TGTGCCAGCAGCACTCACAGGGGATTGAGGACTGAA. Translation: CASSTHRGLRTE. The whole CDR3 protein reads CASSTHRGLRTEAFF.

As for this clone: The CDR3 end lies 3 residues beyond the end of the read and is filled in from the germline J gene. The V and J genes are TRBV2 and TRBJ2-1, with TRBD2 matching over 8 bases. CDR1 is SNHLY and CDR2 is FYNNEI in the germline V gene. The CDR3 runs 15 residues. The trim removed 1 base at V and 9 bases at J, leaving 8 bases unmatched. This CDR3 reads CASSEVLAGRGEQFF. The CDR3 bases that were read are TGTGCCAGCAGTGAAGTTTTAGCGGGAAGGGGTGAG.

To note about this clone: The read finishes 3 residues shy of the CDR3 end, and the germline J gene is used to complete it. The chain uses TRBV7-2 and TRBJ2-7; TRBD2 is a possible D gene (5 bases). The CDR3 sequence is 12 residues long. Trimming cost V 6 bases and J 4 bases, with 10 bases left between them. CDR1 and CDR2 from the germline V gene are SGHTA and FQGNSA. CDR3 protein: CASRSEGYEQYF. CDR3 DNA, as far as it was read: TGTGCCAGCAGGAGTGAGGGTTACGAG.

This clone was counted between two and nine times. The CDR3 spells CASSPPGGVNQPQHF. The covered CDR3 bases are TGTGCCAGTAGCCCTCCCGGCGGGGTAAATCAGCCC. This rearrangement joins TRBV19 to TRBJ1-5; D uncertain. The CDR3 end is not reached by the read, which stops 3 residues before it; the germline J gene fills it in. The CDR3 totals 15 residues. Trimming left V 6 bases short and J 4 bases short, with 16 bases between. Germline values: CDR1 LNHDA, CDR2 SQIVND (reference sequence).

In regard to this clone: The CDR3 end falls 3 residues outside the read, so it is completed with the germline J gene. This rearrangement joins TRBV2 to TRBJ2-1; TRBD2 agrees at 7 bases. Unmatched junction bases numbered 12, after V lost 6 bases and J lost 4 bases. The CDR3 sequence is 16 residues long. CDR1 is SNHLY and CDR2 is FYNNEI in the germline V gene. CDR3 DNA (partial): TGTGCCAGCAGAATTTTTGGTCGCGGGGGTTACAATGAG. Its protein is CASRIFGRGGYNE. The whole CDR3 protein reads CASRIFGRGGYNEQFF.

This clone has just a few counts. The CDR3 end falls 3 residues outside the read, so it is completed with the germline J gene. The chain carries TRBV7-3 and TRBJ2-7; 9 positions match TRBD1. V lost 5 bases, J lost 4 bases, and 3 bases stayed unmatched. The CDR3 has 13 amino acids. The germline CDR1 and CDR2 sequences are SGHTA and FQGTGA. The part of the CDR3 DNA that was read is TGTGCCAGCAGCCAAGGGACAGGGTACGAG. The encoded protein is CASSQGTGYE. The full CDR3 protein reads CASSQGTGYEQYF.

Points on this clone: Coverage ceases 3 residues before the CDR3 finishes, and the germline J gene fills in the end. The V gene is TRBV29-1, the J gene TRBJ2-5, with D possibly being TRBD2 (5 bases). The CDR3 is 15 amino acids. V shed 4 bases and J shed 5 bases, with 20 bases lying between them. Germline V gives CDR1 SQVTM, CDR2 ANQGSEA. The CDR3 reads CSVVEGSGSFETQYF. The DNA read from the CDR3 is TGCAGCGTTGTAGAGGGAAGCGGATCATTCGAGACC.

Comments on this clone: The read comes to an end 3 residues before the CDR3 does, leaving the germline J gene to fill in the end. This chain links TRBV18 with TRBJ2-3; 8 bases match TRBD1. V lost 0 bases, J lost 6 bases, and 11 bases stayed unmatched. Germline V CDR1 and CDR2: KGHSH, LQKENI. The CDR3 is made up of 17 amino acids. The CDR3 protein is CASSPPFGQGASDTQYF. Partial CDR3 DNA: TGTGCCAGCTCACCACCGTTCGGCCAGGGGGCATCGGATACG.

Comments on this clone: The read finishes 3 residues shy of the CDR3 end, and the germline J gene is used to complete it. This sequence joins TRBV19 and TRBJ1-5; a possible D gene is TRBD1 (6 bases). Germline CDR1 is LNHDA and CDR2 is SQIVND (reference sequence). CDR3 length: 15 residues. V was pared by 4 bases and J by 2 bases, with 12 bases between. The sequenced part of the CDR3 DNA is TGTGCCAGTAGTAGTGGGACAAATCGCAATCAGCCC. Protein: CASSSGTNRNQP. The whole CDR3 sequence reads CASSSGTNRNQPQHF.

A few counts support this clone. The CDR3 end is not reached by the read, which stops 3 residues before it; the germline J gene fills it in. The V and J genes are TRBV30 and TRBJ1-4; D gene uncertain. The CDR3 is 12 residues long. Germline V gene data show CDR1 as GTSNPN and CDR2 as SVGIG (reference sequence). Trimming cost V 4 bases and J 4 bases, with 7 bases left between them. The CDR3 bases that were read are TGTGCCTGGACACACAATAATGAAAAA. Translated, it gives CAWTHNNEK. The whole CDR3 reads CAWTHNNEKLFF. The full variable domain, completed using reference TRBV30 and TRBJ1-4, is SQTIHQWPATLVQPVGSPLSLECTVEGTSNPNLYWYRQAAGRGLQLLFYSVGIGQISSEVPQNLSASRPQDRQFILSSKKLLLSDSGFYLCAWTHNNEKLFFGSGTQLSVL.

This clone was counted only a few times. From the germline J gene comes the end of the CDR3, since the read stops 3 residues before it. The chain uses TRBV5-1 and TRBJ2-3, with TRBD2 matching 12 bases. CDR1 and CDR2 from the germline V gene are SGHRS and YFSETQ. V lost 8 bases, J lost 0 bases, and 13 bases stayed unmatched. The CDR3 extends over 18 amino acids. The CDR3 protein is CASSTSGSFGPSTDTQYF. Partial CDR3 DNA: TGCGCCAGTTCGACTAGCGGGAGTTTCGGGCCTAGCACAGATACG.

The sample holds a few counts of this clone. The sequence runs out 3 residues before the end of the CDR3; the remainder is reconstructed from the germline J gene. The chain combines TRBV6-1 with TRBJ1-4; D may be TRBD1 (5 bases). CDR1 and CDR2 from the germline V gene are MNHNS and SASEGT. This CDR3 contains 14 residues. The ends were cut back, 6 bases at V and 10 bases at J, with 18 bases in the middle. CDR3 DNA, as far as it was read: TGTGCCAGCAGCGAAATGGCAGGGCAGGTAAAA. It translates to CASSEMAGQVK. The entire CDR3 is CASSEMAGQVKLFF.

Notes on this clone: Read sequence stops 3 residues before the CDR3 end, and the germline J gene provides the missing end. V is TRBV18 and J is TRBJ2-7; 8 positions agree with TRBD2. Germline V lookup: CDR1 KGHSH, CDR2 LQKENI. V trimming: 6 bases; J trimming: 5 bases; junction bases outside the gene matches: 6. The CDR3 loop spans 13 amino acids. The sequenced part of the CDR3 DNA is TGTGCCAGCTCCCGGGAGGGGGTCCACGAG. Amino acid sequence: CASSREGVHE. The entire CDR3 sequence reads CASSREGVHEQYF. Supplemented by reference TRBV18 and TRBJ2-7, the full variable domain reads NAGVMQNPRHLVRRRGQEARLRCSPMKGHSHVYWYRQLPEEGLKFMVYLQKENIIDESGMPKERFSAEFPKEGPSILRIQQVVRGDSAAYFCASSREGVHEQYFGPGTRLTVT.

Only a few counts were recorded for this clone. The sequence runs out 3 residues before the end of the CDR3; the remainder is reconstructed from the germline J gene. J is TRBJ2-7 and V is TRBV23-1; D gene unclear. TRBV23-1 is sorted into the ORF group, with uncertain function. The CDR3 covers 16 residues. With 9 bases removed from V and 3 bases from J, the gap between germline ends came to 24 bases. The CDR3 is CASRLRSFWSIYEQYF. CDR3 DNA, as far as it was read: TGCGCCAGTCGTCTTCGGTCCTTTTGGTCAATCTACGAG.

Ten or more counts support this clone. The read gets to within 3 residues of the CDR3 end, and the germline J gene fills in the rest. V usage is TRBV7-3 and J usage is TRBJ1-1; TRBD1 aligns across 7 bases. The CDR3 runs 14 residues. Germline values: CDR1 SGHTA, CDR2 FQGTGA. V was pared by 5 bases and J by 3 bases, with 6 bases of the junction left unmatched. The CDR3 protein is CASSPTGPHTEAFF. The CDR3 bases that were read are TGTGCCAGCAGCCCGACAGGGCCCCACACTGAA.

This clone was counted between two and nine times. With the read ending 3 residues before the CDR3 end, the germline J gene is used to fill in that end. V and J are TRBV6-1 and TRBJ2-3; 7 nucleotides match TRBD2. This CDR3 spans 15 amino acids. V was pared by 4 bases and J by 5 bases, with 9 bases of the junction left unmatched. The V gene's germline CDR1 is MNHNS and CDR2 SASEGT. The DNA read from the CDR3 is TGTGCCAGCAGTGGGAGACTAGCTGCTGGAGATACG. This sequence encodes CASSGRLAAGDT. The full CDR3 protein reads CASSGRLAAGDTQYF.

To note about this clone: The read is 3 residues too short to cover the CDR3 end, so that end is filled in from the germline J gene. The chain employs TRBV6-1 and TRBJ2-7; 8 nucleotides match TRBD1. The trim removed 1 base at V and 0 bases at J, leaving 5 bases unmatched. Germline V gene lookup returns CDR1 MNHNS and CDR2 SASEGT. This CDR3 comprises 16 residues. CDR3 loop: CASSEGHGTGSYEQYF. The DNA read from the CDR3 is TGTGCCAGCAGTGAAGGCCACGGGACAGGCTCCTACGAG.

About this clone: Read data end 3 residues before the CDR3 end; the end is taken from the germline J gene. J is TRBJ2-1 and V is TRBV2; possibly TRBD1 for D (5 bases). The CDR3 contains 12 residues. V was cut by 4 bases and J by 5 bases, with 6 bases left in between. Germline V lookup: CDR1 SNHLY, CDR2 FYNNEI. This CDR3 is CASSVRDNEQFF. The CDR3 DNA, read in part, is TGTGCCAGCAGTGTCAGGGACAATGAG.